This entry lists 19 T cell receptor beta chains sequenced from one sample in a study of blood T cell repertoires in COVID-19. Some clones are missing from TCRdb's copy, which holds only in-frame ones; the method was immunoSEQ multiplex PCR. The sample shows nearly 350,000 clones, 88% of them seen only once. Specimen: peripheral blood. These TCRs come from a woman in her sixties or seventies with COVID-19, enrolled during active disease.

V and J are TRBV28 and TRBJ2-7, with D maybe TRBD1 (6 bases). The CDR3 contains 14 residues. Germline CDR1 reads MDHEN; CDR2 reads SYDVKM. Trimming left V 7 bases short and J 0 bases short, with 13 bases between. The DNA for the CDR3 is TGTGCCAGCATGCACCAGGGGAGCTCCTACGAGCAGTACTTC. It codes for CASMHQGSSYEQYF.

The V and J genes are TRBV27 and TRBJ1-1; D is perhaps TRBD1 (5 bases). Germline V lookup: CDR1 MNHEY, CDR2 SMNVEV (reference sequence). This CDR3 has 15 amino acids. Trimming cost V 4 bases and J 5 bases, with 17 bases left between them. CDR3: CASSSVTGQGTEAFF. CDR3 in DNA: TGTGCCAGCAGTTCTGTTACAGGCCAAGGAACTGAAGCTTTCTTT.

The chain combines TRBV24-1 with TRBJ1-5; D may be TRBD1 (5 bases). The CDR3 has 16 amino acids. V lost 3 bases and J lost 4, with 15 bases in between. Germline loops: CDR1 KGHDR, CDR2 SFDVKD. The DNA for the CDR3 is TGTGCCACCAGTGATCAAAACGCGGGGGTAAATCAGCCCCAGCATTTT. As protein: CATSDQNAGVNQPQHF.

For the CDR3, the DNA is TGCGCCAGCAGCCAAGGAGAGGAGTTCGGCTACACCTTC. Amino acids: CASSQGEEFGYTF. The chain couples TRBV4-1 to TRBJ1-2, with D hard to call. The CDR3 contains 13 residues. Germline loops: CDR1 MGHRA, CDR2 YSYEKL. The germline V and J ends were trimmed by 1 base and 8 bases, with 11 bases remaining between them.

This chain links TRBV2 with TRBJ2-4; 7 nucleotides line up with TRBD1. The CDR3 runs to 15 residues. Looked up from germline, CDR1 is SNHLY and CDR2 is FYNNEI. With 4 bases clipped from V and 0 bases from J, the junction kept 3 bases outside the gene matches. DNA for the CDR3: TGTGCCAGCAGTGGGGACAGCCTAGCCAAAAACATTCAGTACTTC. This gives the protein CASSGDSLAKNIQYF.

This clone was counted a few times. The chain uses TRBV5-8 and TRBJ1-6; 7 nucleotides line up with TRBD1. The CDR3 spans 15 residues. CDR1 SGHTS and CDR2 YDEGEE come from the germline V gene. The V segment lost 0 bases and the J segment 7 bases; nucleotides outside the gene matches: 4. CDR3 loop: CASSLDAGGNSPLHF. In DNA form, the CDR3 reads TGTGCCAGCAGCTTGGATGCAGGGGGAAATTCACCCCTCCACTTT. The full variable domain, in which reference TRBV5-8 and TRBJ1-6 provide the parts outside the CDR3, is EAGVTQSPTHLIKTRGQQATLRCSPISGHTSVYWYQQALGLGLQFLLWYDEGEERNRGNFPPRFSGRQFPNYSSELNVNALELEDSALYLCASSLDAGGNSPLHFGNGTRLTVT.

In regard to this clone: The identical CDR3 is also encoded by other nucleotide sequences in the sample. The chain uses TRBV5-6 and TRBJ1-2, with D unclear. CDR1 and CDR2 from the germline V gene are SGHDT and YYEEEE. The CDR3 loop spans 12 amino acids. Trimming shortened V by 6 bases and J by 2 bases, and 8 bases separated the two germline ends. The CDR3: CASNRGNYGYTF. The DNA for the CDR3 is TGTGCCAGCAACCGAGGGAACTATGGCTACACCTTC.

In its sample, this clone was seen a few times. The gene calls are TRBV3-1 (or the pseudogene TRBV3-2) and TRBJ2-3, with D possibly TRBD2 on 5 matching bases. The CDR3 consists of 14 residues. With 3 bases removed from V and 4 bases from J, the gap between germline ends came to 11 bases. Germline V gene lookup returns CDR1 LGHDT and CDR2 YNNKEL (reference sequence). CDR3 in DNA: TGTGCCAGCAGCCATCTGGGTAGCGCAGATACGCAGTATTTT. The encoded protein is CASSHLGSADTQYF.

V gene TRBV5-1 combines with J gene TRBJ1-6, with TRBD1 matching 9 bases. V lost 4 bases to trimming and J lost 3 bases; unmatched junction nucleotides: 11. This CDR3 has 18 residues. Germline V gene sequence: CDR1 SGHRS, CDR2 YFSETQ. The CDR3 DNA is TGCGCCAGCAGCGCGCGACTTACAGGGGGCGACTATAATTCACCCCTCCACTTT. This sequence encodes CASSARLTGGDYNSPLHF.

This clone was seen a single time. The chain uses TRBV7-2 and TRBJ1-2, with D possibly being TRBD1 (6 bases). This CDR3 has 13 amino acids. V lost 6 bases and J lost 3, with 11 bases in between. The germline V gene encodes CDR1 SGHTA and CDR2 FQGNSA. CDR3 bases: TGTGCCAGCAGGAAAGGGGGTTACTATGGCTACACCTTC. Residues: CASRKGGYYGYTF. The full variable domain, its missing parts supplied by reference TRBV7-2 and TRBJ1-2, is GAGVSQSPSNKVTEKGKDVELRCDPISGHTALYWYRQSLGQGLEFLIYFQGNSAPDKSGLPSDRFSAERTGGSVSTLTIQRTQQEDSAVYLCASRKGGYYGYTFGSGTRLTVV.

J is TRBJ2-7 and V is TRBV19; 7 bases are shared with TRBD2. The CDR3 is 13 amino acids. CDR1 is LNHDA, CDR2 SQIVND, per germline (reference sequence). The J segment lost 0 bases and the V segment lost 6 bases, leaving 2 bases of the junction unmatched. As DNA, the CDR3 is TGTGCCAGTAGGCGCGGGAGCTCCTACGAGCAGTACTTC. The encoded protein is CASRRGSSYEQYF.

The chain joins TRBV9 to TRBJ1-1; unclear D gene. The CDR3 runs 14 residues. Trimming stripped 0 bases from V and 0 bases from J, with 6 bases between. Per germline, CDR1 SGDLS and CDR2 YYNGEE. CDR3 nucleotide sequence: TGTGCCAGCAGCGTAGCCGGGATGAACACTGAAGCTTTCTTT. Amino acids: CASSVAGMNTEAFF.

The chain carries TRBV6-5 and TRBJ2-5, with TRBD2 matching 9 bases. The germline V gene has CDR1 MNHEY and CDR2 SVGAGI. This CDR3 spans 15 amino acids. V gave up 4 bases and J gave up 2 bases; unmatched junction bases: 5. CDR3 coding DNA: TGTGCCAGCAGTTTGGGGACTAGCAAACAAGAGACCCAGTACTTC. This sequence encodes CASSLGTSKQETQYF.

The J gene is TRBJ2-6, the V gene TRBV19, with D possibly being TRBD1 (5 bases). V shed 6 bases and J shed 2 bases, with 11 bases lying between them. Germline V gene sequence: CDR1 LNHDA, CDR2 SQIVND (reference sequence). The CDR3 loop spans 15 amino acids. For the CDR3, the DNA is TGTGCCAGTAGCCTTGACAGTCCTGGGGCCAACGTCCTGACTTTC. Translation: CASSLDSPGANVLTF.

The chain joins TRBV20-1 to TRBJ1-5, with 7 bases that match TRBD1. The V and J ends lost 3 bases and 6 bases, in that order; junction bases with no gene match: 11. The CDR3 length is 15 residues. Per the germline V gene, CDR1 is DFQATT and CDR2 is SNEGSKA (reference sequence). The CDR3 reads CSASLGGQEGQPQHF. For the CDR3, the DNA is TGCAGTGCTAGTTTGGGTGGACAGGAGGGTCAGCCCCAGCATTTT.

The chain recombines TRBV2 with TRBJ2-7, with TRBD1 as a possible D gene (7 bases). V was shortened by 0 bases and J by 7 bases, with 10 bases between the two germline ends. Germline V CDR1 and CDR2: SNHLY, FYNNEI. The length of the CDR3 is 13 residues. CDR3 protein: CASSEAQGGEQYF. For the CDR3, the DNA is TGTGCCAGCAGTGAAGCGCAGGGGGGAGAGCAGTACTTC.

This sequence joins TRBV12-5 and TRBJ2-3; D may be TRBD2 (5 bases). Germline V gene lookup returns CDR1 LGHNT and CDR2 FRNRAP. The CDR3 consists of 12 residues. The V gene lost 3 bases and the J gene lost 4 bases, with 5 bases spanning the gap. Written as DNA, the CDR3 is TGTGCTAGTGGTTTAGCGGCAGATACGCAGTATTTT. Residues: CASGLAADTQYF.

Only one count was recorded for this clone. The chain is built from TRBV7-2 and TRBJ1-1, with 10 nucleotides matching TRBD1. Germline V CDR1 and CDR2: SGHTA, FQGNSA. V lost 6 bases to trimming and J lost 7 bases; unmatched junction nucleotides: 8. The CDR3 loop spans 14 amino acids. The CDR3: CASRTGTGVREAFF. The CDR3 DNA follows: TGTGCCAGCAGGACGGGGACAGGGGTACGTGAAGCTTTCTTT. The entire variable domain, with the rest obtained from reference TRBV7-2 and TRBJ1-1, is as follows: GAGVSQSPSNKVTEKGKDVELRCDPISGHTALYWYRQSLGQGLEFLIYFQGNSAPDKSGLPSDRFSAERTGGSVSTLTIQRTQQEDSAVYLCASRTGTGVREAFFGQGTRLTVV.

The V and J genes are TRBV7-9 and TRBJ2-7, with 10 bases lining up with TRBD1. The CDR3 runs 15 residues. Germline lookup yields CDR1 SEHNR and CDR2 FQNEAQ (reference sequence). The V gene end was trimmed by 6 bases and the J gene end by 2 bases; junction bases not matched to a gene: 7. CDR3 DNA: TGTGCCAGCAGTCCCACCGGGACAGGGGCCTACGAGCAGTACTTC. This translates into CASSPTGTGAYEQYF.